Following are 20 T cell receptor beta chains from one sample sequenced in a study of shared clonotypes between healthy human individuals. Data came from immunoSEQ multiplex PCR; TCRdb stores just in-frame clones and leaves some out. Of about 520,000 clones in the sample, 90% to 96% are singletons; the top ten hold around 0.067%. Material: naive CD4+ T cells sorted from blood. As to subset: CD45RA+ positively selected. These receptors were collected from a woman younger than 45 in good health.

In this sample, this clone turned up a few times. The V and J genes are TRBV4-2 and TRBJ2-7; no firm D call. V was clipped by 1 base and J by 4 bases, with 5 bases between them. CDR3 length: 12 residues. Germline V gives CDR1 LGHNA, CDR2 YNFKEQ. Here the CDR3 DNA reads TGTGCCAGCAGCCAAGTCTCGTACGAGCAGTACTTC. As protein: CASSQVSYEQYF.

The chain recombines TRBV28 with TRBJ1-5; D is uncertain. There are 12 residues in the CDR3. Per the germline V gene, CDR1 is MDHEN and CDR2 is SYDVKM. V gave up 7 bases and J gave up 4 bases, with 8 bases separating them. The CDR3 loop is CASKTGNQPQHF. The CDR3 region has the DNA TGTGCCAGCAAGACCGGGAATCAGCCCCAGCATTTT.

The chain carries TRBV20-1 and TRBJ1-2; D remains ambiguous. Germline lookup yields CDR1 DFQATT and CDR2 SNEGSKA (reference sequence). V gave up 6 bases and J gave up 8 bases, with 10 bases separating them. This CDR3 has 10 amino acids. The CDR3 coding sequence is TGCAGTGCACCTGTCAGGGGCTACACCTTC. Its protein product is CSAPVRGYTF.

As for this clone: This specimen includes other DNA sequences encoding the same CDR3. The chain employs TRBV18 and TRBJ1-3; D remains ambiguous. The V end was cut by 3 bases, the J end by 4 bases, with 7 bases between. CDR1 and CDR2 (germline): KGHSH, LQKENI. The CDR3 is 13 residues long. CDR3 sequence: CASSPGSGNTIYF. The CDR3 nucleotides read TGTGCCAGCTCACCGGGGTCAGGAAACACCATATATTTT.

V gene TRBV28 combines with J gene TRBJ1-4; a possible D gene is TRBD1 (6 bases). This CDR3 is 15 amino acids long. Germline V gene sequence: CDR1 MDHEN, CDR2 SYDVKM. Trimming shortened V by 6 bases and J by 6 bases, and 17 bases separated the two germline ends. The CDR3 region is CASSSLRGEDEKLFF. For the CDR3, the DNA is TGTGCCAGCAGCTCGCTAAGGGGGGAGGATGAAAAACTGTTTTTT. The full variable domain, its missing parts supplied by reference TRBV28 and TRBJ1-4, is DVKVTQSSRYLVKRTGEKVFLECVQDMDHENMFWYRQDPGLGLRLIYFSYDVKMKEKGDIPEGYSVSREKKERFSLILESASTNQTSMYLCASSSLRGEDEKLFFGSGTQLSVL.

This rearrangement joins TRBV10-3 to TRBJ2-1; 12 positions agree with TRBD2. This CDR3 is 19 amino acids long. The germline V gene has CDR1 ENHRY and CDR2 SYGVKD. J lost 0 bases, V lost 2 bases, and 8 bases had no gene match. CDR3 DNA: TGTGCCATCAGTGAGCCGGGACTAGCGGGCGGTAGCTCCTACAATGAGCAGTTCTTC. As protein: CAISEPGLAGGSSYNEQFF.

V is TRBV6-4 and J is TRBJ2-2; 12 bases are a match to TRBD2. CDR3 length equals 17 residues. Germline trimming cut 2 bases from V and 4 bases from J; bases unmatched to any gene: 5. Germline CDR1 reads MRHNA; CDR2 reads SNTAGT. This CDR3 is CASSDAGLAGRTGELFF. The DNA for the CDR3 is TGTGCCAGCAGTGACGCGGGACTAGCGGGTCGCACCGGGGAGCTGTTTTTT.

The rearrangement uses TRBV5-1 and TRBJ2-1; 7 bases agree with TRBD2. Germline values: CDR1 SGHRS, CDR2 YFSETQ. The CDR3 runs 16 residues. The junction had 10 bases not matched to a gene; V was cut back by 7 bases and J by 0 bases. The CDR3 spells CASRVVGGSSYNEQFF. The CDR3 DNA reads as TGCGCCAGCCGGGTGGTTGGCGGGAGCTCCTACAATGAGCAGTTCTTC.

The rearrangement links TRBV10-3 to TRBJ2-7; D is undetermined. The CDR3 is 12 amino acids. Germline V CDR1 and CDR2: ENHRY, SYGVKD. V dropped 4 bases and J dropped 5 bases, with 9 bases sitting between them. The CDR3 DNA reads as TGTGCCATCAGTGTTGTTGGGGACGAGCAGTACTTC. Translating it yields CAISVVGDEQYF.

V gene TRBV2 combines with J gene TRBJ1-6; the D is unclear. Germline CDR1 reads SNHLY; CDR2 reads FYNNEI. The CDR3 totals 14 residues. Trimming took off 3 bases at V and 10 bases at J, with 13 bases between the two ends. CDR3 DNA: TGTGCCAGCAGTGAGAACCCCCGGGGATCACCCCTCCACTTT. It is translated as CASSENPRGSPLHF.

This rearrangement joins TRBV30 to TRBJ2-2, with D unclear. CDR1 is GTSNPN and CDR2 is SVGIG in the germline V gene (reference sequence). This CDR3 has 11 residues. Trimming stripped 7 bases from V and 6 bases from J, with 9 bases between. CDR3 sequence reads: CASAWAGELFF. Written as DNA, the CDR3 is TGTGCCTCGGCTTGGGCCGGGGAGCTGTTTTTT.

The chain is built from TRBV2 and TRBJ2-7; 8 bases match TRBD2. The CDR3 totals 15 residues. Germline V gene lookup returns CDR1 SNHLY and CDR2 FYNNEI. The V gene end was trimmed by 7 bases and the J gene end by 2 bases; junction bases not matched to a gene: 10. CDR3 protein: CASKEWGTRAYEQYF. In DNA, the CDR3 is TGTGCCAGCAAAGAATGGGGGACTAGGGCCTACGAGCAGTACTTC. Using reference TRBV2 and TRBJ2-7 for the parts outside the CDR3, the full variable domain is EPEVTQTPSHQVTQMGQEVILRCVPISNHLYFYWYRQILGQKVEFLVSFYNNEISEKSEIFDDQFSVERPDGSNFTLKIRSTKLEDSAMYFCASKEWGTRAYEQYFGPGTRLTVT.

This sequence joins TRBV5-1 and TRBJ1-5; unclear D gene. The CDR3 is 19 amino acids. Germline V gene sequence: CDR1 SGHRS, CDR2 YFSETQ. Trimming stripped 2 bases from V and 2 bases from J, with 23 bases between. The CDR3 reads CASSLMEFGHLGGNQPQHF. The CDR3, as DNA: TGCGCCAGCAGCTTAATGGAATTTGGGCATCTTGGGGGCAATCAGCCCCAGCATTTT.

The CDR3 reads CASSLLGPTSGVSYEQYF. CDR3 nucleotide sequence: TGTGCCAGCAGTTTACTCGGACCGACTAGCGGGGTCTCCTACGAGCAGTACTTC. The rearrangement joins TRBV27 to TRBJ2-7; the match to TRBD2 covers 11 bases. In germline, CDR1 is MNHEY, CDR2 SMNVEV (reference sequence). The CDR3 runs 18 residues. The V gene end was trimmed by 2 bases and the J gene end by 0 bases; junction bases not matched to a gene: 9.

This chain links TRBV29-1 with TRBJ2-7; 7 bases align to TRBD2. The ends lost 3 bases at V and 1 base at J; junction bases unmatched: 12. This CDR3 spans 16 amino acids. Germline CDR1 SQVTM, CDR2 ANQGSEA. CDR3 in amino acids: CSVDGLAEDLSYEQYF. In nucleotides, the CDR3 is TGCAGCGTTGACGGCCTAGCGGAGGACCTGTCCTACGAGCAGTACTTC.

This chain uses TRBV28 with TRBJ1-3, with TRBD1 as a possible D gene (6 bases). This CDR3 region has 17 residues. Germline assignment: CDR1 MDHEN and CDR2 SYDVKM. Trimming pared 2 bases from V and 3 bases from J, leaving 17 bases between. The CDR3 loop reads CASSLPAGAIGGNTIYF. The CDR3 nucleotides are TGTGCCAGCAGTTTACCGGCAGGGGCTATTGGTGGAAACACCATATATTTT. The entire variable domain, with the rest obtained from reference TRBV28 and TRBJ1-3, is as follows: DVKVTQSSRYLVKRTGEKVFLECVQDMDHENMFWYRQDPGLGLRLIYFSYDVKMKEKGDIPEGYSVSREKKERFSLILESASTNQTSMYLCASSLPAGAIGGNTIYFGEGSWLTVV.

This clone was counted only a few times. This chain links TRBV6-7 with TRBJ1-4, with unresolved D. TRBV6-7 is identified as an open reading frame with a role that is uncertain. V lost 5 bases and J lost 11, with 6 bases in between. CDR3 length equals 10 residues. Written as DNA, the CDR3 is TGTGCCAGCAGTGACGAGAAACTGTTTTTT. This gives the protein CASSDEKLFF.

V usage is TRBV28 and J usage is TRBJ2-1, with a possible D match to TRBD1 (5 bases). CDR3 size: 13 residues. Germline V gene data show CDR1 as MDHEN and CDR2 as SYDVKM. V lost 6 bases to trimming and J lost 7 bases, with 13 bases between them. CDR3 sequence: CASRVGHRNEQFF. CDR3 nucleotides: TGTGCCAGCAGGGTGGGGCACAGAAATGAGCAGTTCTTC.

This chain joins TRBV28 and TRBJ2-3; 8 bases line up with TRBD1. The CDR3 totals 16 residues. V was pared by 5 bases and J by 2 bases, with 9 bases of the junction left unmatched. CDR1 is MDHEN and CDR2 is SYDVKM in the germline V gene. For the CDR3, the DNA is TGTGCCAGCAGTAGGATACAGGGGGTTGTCACAGATACGCAGTATTTT. Protein: CASSRIQGVVTDTQYF.

The CDR3 DNA is TGTGCCAGCAGCTTGTGGCGGGGGCCCTACGAGCAGTACTTC. Its protein is CASSLWRGPYEQYF. This sequence joins TRBV5-6 and TRBJ2-7, with D possibly matching TRBD2 (7 bases). This CDR3 is 14 amino acids long. CDR1 is SGHDT, CDR2 YYEEEE, per germline. The ends were cut back, 1 base at V and 2 bases at J, with 10 bases in the middle.